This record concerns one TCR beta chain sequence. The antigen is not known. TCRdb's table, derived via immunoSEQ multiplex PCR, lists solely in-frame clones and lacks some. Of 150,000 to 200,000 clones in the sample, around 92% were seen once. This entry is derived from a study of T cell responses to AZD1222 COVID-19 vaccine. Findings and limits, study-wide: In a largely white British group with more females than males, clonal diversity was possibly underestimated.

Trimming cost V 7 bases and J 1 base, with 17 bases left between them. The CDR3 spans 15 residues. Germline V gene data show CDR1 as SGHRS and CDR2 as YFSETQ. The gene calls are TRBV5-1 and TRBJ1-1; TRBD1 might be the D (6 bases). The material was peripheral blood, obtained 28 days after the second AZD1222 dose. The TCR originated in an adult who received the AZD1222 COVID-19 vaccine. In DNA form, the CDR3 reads TGCGCCAGCTACAAAACCGCAGGGGAGAACACTGAAGCTTTCTTT. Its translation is CASYKTAGENTEAFF.